Below are 23 T cell receptor beta chains sequenced from a single sample in a study of cytomegalovirus exposure and HLA in healthy donors. Amplification used 60 Vbeta primers and 13 Jbeta primers. Using immunoSEQ multiplex PCR, the repertoire was profiled, and TCRdb retains in-frame clones only, with some absent. The sample includes about 120,000 clones. Material: PBMCs. These receptors were obtained from a man aged 35 to 55 in good health and CMV-seropositive.

The chain is built from TRBV28 and TRBJ2-5; 11 bases align to TRBD1. CDR1 is MDHEN and CDR2 is SYDVKM in the germline V gene. The CDR3 spans 17 residues. V dropped 6 bases and J dropped 5; count of bases not matched to a gene: 14. The CDR3 DNA reads TGTGCCAGCAGCCTCGACCGTTGGACAGGGGGCGTTGAGACCCAGTACTTC. Protein: CASSLDRWTGGVETQYF.

This chain links TRBV7-2 with TRBJ2-6; tentative D call: TRBD1 (5 bases). The germline gives CDR1 SGHTA, CDR2 FQGNSA. V dropped 4 bases and J dropped 2 bases, with 12 bases sitting between them. The CDR3 runs 16 residues. CDR3 in amino acids: CASSSIGVPGANVLTF. CDR3 sequence (DNA): TGTGCCAGCAGCTCAATAGGGGTCCCTGGGGCCAACGTCCTGACTTTC.

The genes are TRBV9 and TRBJ2-3; D remains ambiguous. The CDR3 contains 13 residues. Germline CDR1 is SGDLS and CDR2 is YYNGEE. V lost 3 bases, J lost 3 bases, and 8 bases lay in between. This chain's CDR3 is CASSEPPTDTQYF. The CDR3 DNA reads TGTGCCAGCAGCGAGCCGCCGACAGATACGCAGTATTTT.

This chain joins TRBV6-5 and TRBJ2-3; TRBD2 might be the D (5 bases). The CDR3 sequence is 14 residues long. V was cut by 7 bases and J by 1 base, with 12 bases left in between. Germline V gene sequence: CDR1 MNHEY, CDR2 SVGAGI. Here the CDR3 DNA reads TGTGCCAGCACGCCGGGGATGGGCACAGATACGCAGTATTTT. Residues: CASTPGMGTDTQYF.

The J gene is TRBJ2-7, the V gene TRBV5-4, with TRBD1 identical over 10 bases. Per the germline V gene, CDR1 is SGHNT and CDR2 is YYREEE (reference sequence). J was trimmed by 1 base and V by 10 bases; bases with no gene match: 5. This CDR3 comprises 13 residues. The CDR3: CAFRDRGSYEQYF. CDR3 DNA sequence: TGTGCCTTCAGGGACAGGGGATCCTACGAGCAGTACTTC.

The V gene is TRBV30, the J gene TRBJ2-1; D gene uncertain. Trimming cost V 3 bases and J 7 bases, with 10 bases left between them. Germline CDR1 and CDR2: GTSNPN and SVGIG (reference sequence). The CDR3 loop spans 12 amino acids. CDR3 DNA sequence: TGTGCCTGGAGCGAGGCCCTAAATGAGCAGTTCTTC. Protein product: CAWSEALNEQFF.

The gene calls are TRBV5-6 and TRBJ2-7; the match to TRBD1 covers 7 bases. Trimming removed 3 bases from V and 0 bases from J; junction bases left unmatched: 6. Looked up from germline, CDR1 is SGHDT and CDR2 is YYEEEE. The CDR3 contains 15 residues. This CDR3 reads CASSSGTASSYEQYF. The CDR3 DNA follows: TGTGCCAGCAGCTCCGGGACAGCAAGCTCCTACGAGCAGTACTTC.

This rearrangement joins TRBV6-6 to TRBJ2-1, with D maybe TRBD1 (5 bases). Trimming stripped 6 bases from V and 5 bases from J, with 17 bases between. Germline CDR1 reads MNHNY; CDR2 reads SVGAGI (reference sequence). The CDR3 runs to 15 residues. In DNA form, the CDR3 reads TGTGCCAGCAGCATATGGGGCCGGTGGAACAATGAGCAGTTCTTC. Translation gives CASSIWGRWNNEQFF.

V usage is TRBV28 and J usage is TRBJ2-5; D is possibly TRBD2 (6 bases). V dropped 4 bases and J dropped 1 base, with 16 bases sitting between them. The CDR3 loop spans 16 amino acids. The germline CDR1 and CDR2 sequences are MDHEN and SYDVKM. The CDR3 reads CASSSLTGEPQETQYF. CDR3 in DNA: TGTGCCAGCAGTTCCCTAACGGGGGAACCCCAAGAGACCCAGTACTTC.

This chain connects TRBV6-5 to TRBJ1-2; possible D gene TRBD1, 6 bases. V was clipped by 2 bases and J by 6 bases, with 16 bases between them. Germline values: CDR1 MNHEY, CDR2 SVGAGI. The CDR3 totals 15 residues. The CDR3 DNA reads as TGTGCCAGCAGTTACGACCCGGACAGCTCAAATGGCTACACCTTC. It translates to CASSYDPDSSNGYTF.

J is TRBJ1-1 and V is TRBV10-3; 7 nucleotides match TRBD1. The J segment lost 5 bases and the V segment lost 0 bases, leaving 9 bases of the junction unmatched. Germline values: CDR1 ENHRY, CDR2 SYGVKD. CDR3 length: 16 amino acids. CDR3 coding DNA: TGTGCCATCAGTGAGTCAAGGGTTCCAGGGGGTACTGAAGCTTTCTTT. Its protein is CAISESRVPGGTEAFF.

CDR3 region: CASSGPTGANYGYTF. DNA for the CDR3: TGTGCCAGCAGTGGACCGACAGGCGCGAACTATGGCTACACCTTC. The chain joins TRBV6-1 to TRBJ1-2; weak D call: TRBD1 (6 bases). Trimming shortened V by 4 bases and J by 2 bases, and 14 bases separated the two germline ends. The CDR3 spans 15 residues. Germline V lookup: CDR1 MNHNS, CDR2 SASEGT.

The CDR3 DNA is TGTGCCAGCAGTTTCGGGCGGCGCGGGGGCTACACCTTC. It yields the protein CASSFGRRGGYTF. The chain carries TRBV28 and TRBJ1-2, with no clear D. Trimming left V 3 bases short and J 8 bases short, with 13 bases between. The CDR3 length is 13 residues. Germline V gene lookup returns CDR1 MDHEN and CDR2 SYDVKM.

The chain joins TRBV14 to TRBJ2-1; maybe TRBD2 (6 bases). The V end was cut by 2 bases, the J end by 7 bases, with 15 bases between. Germline CDR1 is SGHDN and CDR2 is FVKESK. CDR3 length: 15 residues. CDR3 loop: CASSQFTGDGNEQFF. The CDR3 DNA is TGTGCCAGCAGCCAATTCACGGGAGATGGGAATGAGCAGTTCTTC. The full variable domain, in which reference TRBV14 and TRBJ2-1 provide the parts outside the CDR3, is EAGVTQFPSHSVIEKGQTVTLRCDPISGHDNLYWYRRVMGKEIKFLLHFVKESKQDESGMPNNRFLAERTGGTYSTLKVQPAELEDSGVYFCASSQFTGDGNEQFFGPGTRLTVL.

The chain links TRBV19 to TRBJ1-1; the D gene is possibly TRBD1 (5 bases). Trimming shortened V by 4 bases and J by 4 bases, and 10 bases separated the two germline ends. The CDR3 runs to 13 residues. Germline V gives CDR1 LNHDA, CDR2 SQIVND (reference sequence). DNA of the CDR3: TGTGCCAGTAGTAGTGGGGCGCTCACTGAAGCTTTCTTT. This translates into CASSSGALTEAFF.

The gene calls are TRBV9 and TRBJ2-6; D not certain. This CDR3 spans 16 amino acids. V shed 1 base and J shed 0 bases, with 8 bases lying between them. Germline V gives CDR1 SGDLS, CDR2 YYNGEE. In DNA form, the CDR3 reads TGTGCCAGCAGCGTAACTACGGGCTCTGGGGCCAACGTCCTGACTTTC. Translation: CASSVTTGSGANVLTF.

The genes are TRBV30 and TRBJ2-7; TRBD1 agrees at 8 bases. The germline CDR1 and CDR2 sequences are GTSNPN and SVGIG (reference sequence). This CDR3 is 18 amino acids long. Losses at the gene ends were 0 bases for V and 0 bases for J; bases not matched to a gene: 13. The CDR3 nucleotides read TGTGCCTGGAGTGTTCCGAACACTTGGACAGGGAGCTCCTACGAGCAGTACTTC. Translating it yields CAWSVPNTWTGSSYEQYF.

The chain has TRBV5-5 and TRBJ1-5; 9 nucleotides align to TRBD1. Germline values: CDR1 SGHKS, CDR2 YYEKEE (reference sequence). The CDR3 contains 18 residues. V lost 3 bases to trimming and J lost 0 bases; unmatched junction nucleotides: 10. The CDR3 spells CASSSTYRDRVSNQPQHF. In DNA, the CDR3 is TGTGCCAGCAGCTCTACATACCGGGACAGGGTTAGCAATCAGCCCCAGCATTTT.

The J gene is TRBJ1-1, the V gene TRBV5-5; D possibly corresponds to TRBD1 (5 bases). Germline values: CDR1 SGHKS, CDR2 YYEKEE (reference sequence). With 2 bases removed from V and 2 bases from J, the gap between germline ends came to 13 bases. This CDR3 is 15 amino acids long. The CDR3 is CASSFTHQGNTEAFF. Here the CDR3 DNA reads TGTGCCAGCAGCTTTACGCACCAGGGAAACACTGAAGCTTTCTTT.

This sequence joins TRBV4-1 and TRBJ2-5; D perhaps matches TRBD2 (6 bases). The J call may be faulty, since TRBJ2-7 better matches the DNA end. Germline loops: CDR1 MGHRA, CDR2 YSYEKL. The CDR3 length is 14 residues. CDR3 residues: CASSQLGTPYEQYF. The CDR3, as DNA: TGCGCCAGCAGCCAACTCGGGACTCCGTACGAGCAGTACTTC.

The V and J genes are TRBV9 and TRBJ1-2; D gene ambiguous. Germline-derived CDR1 and CDR2 are SGDLS and YYNGEE. The CDR3 spans 15 residues. Trimming took off 0 bases at V and 8 bases at J, with 17 bases between the two ends. The CDR3, as DNA: TGTGCCAGCAGCGTAGCGGAGCAATCCCTGGTGGGCTACACCTTC. This translates into CASSVAEQSLVGYTF.

The gene calls are TRBV28 and TRBJ1-5, with 7 bases matching TRBD1. Germline CDR1 is MDHEN and CDR2 is SYDVKM. Trimming at V came to 3 bases and at J to 6 bases, leaving 5 bases not matched to a gene. CDR3 length equals 14 residues. CDR3 loop: CASSLPDRFQPQHF. The CDR3 nucleotides read TGTGCCAGCAGTTTGCCGGACAGGTTTCAGCCCCAGCATTTT. Full variable domain (rest looked up from reference TRBV28 and TRBJ1-5): DVKVTQSSRYLVKRTGEKVFLECVQDMDHENMFWYRQDPGLGLRLIYFSYDVKMKEKGDIPEGYSVSREKKERFSLILESASTNQTSMYLCASSLPDRFQPQHFGDGTRLSIL.

This sequence joins TRBV28 and TRBJ2-7; possibly TRBD1 for D (6 bases). Per the germline V gene, CDR1 is MDHEN and CDR2 is SYDVKM. The CDR3 covers 14 residues. V dropped 5 bases and J dropped 3 bases, with 14 bases sitting between them. CDR3 nucleotide sequence: TGTGCCAGCAGTGAAACAGGGCTAGGCTACGAGCAGTACTTC. It translates to CASSETGLGYEQYF.